This TCR beta chain was sequenced in a study of OX40 agonist ivuxolimab in advanced cancers. Trimming left V 7 bases short and J 1 base short, with 14 bases between. CDR3 length: 15 amino acids. Germline CDR1 is LNHDA and CDR2 is SQIVND (reference sequence). Libraries were prepared by immunoSEQ multiplex PCR; TCRdb keeps only in-frame clonotypes and omits some of them. The sample consists of roughly 60,000 clones, less than 95% of them appearing once. Sequencing used CD4+ or CD8+ T cells sorted from blood, obtained in a trial of the OX40 agonist ivuxolimab. This receptor was identified in an adult with an advanced solid tumor such as melanoma, head and neck, liver or kidney cancer. The gene calls are TRBV19 and TRBJ1-5; D gene uncertain. The CDR3 is CASTTVADSNQPQHF. The CDR3 coding sequence is TGTGCCAGTACCACGGTGGCTGACAGCAATCAGCCCCAGCATTTT.